The clone carrying this T cell receptor (beta chain) occurred a few times. Its cognate antigen is unknown. This entry is derived from a study of molecular identifiers for immune sequencing clone quantification. Findings of the study overall: Should identical TCR molecules share a barcode, the sizes of highly expanded clones could be underestimated.

Using a CD8+CD4-CCR7+CD45RA+ phenotype, naive CD8 T cells were sorted. Via MiXCR, TCRdb re-called the PCR reads, giving one row per CDR3 protein. The sample lists around 70,000 distinct CDR3 sequences; around a sixth were seen once. The CDR3 has 16 amino acids. V lost 1 base to trimming and J lost 5 bases; unmatched junction nucleotides: 10. The germline CDR1 and CDR2 sequences are DFQATT and SNEGSKA (reference sequence). Source material: naive CD8+ T cells from blood, with Jurkat cell RNA spiked in. Noted subset: FACS-sorted CD8+CD4-CCR7+CD45RA+ naive T cells. The chain recombines TRBV20-1 with TRBJ2-5; 10 positions agree with TRBD2. The receptor was isolated from a human donor in good health. Some libraries in this study had Jurkat cell RNA spiked in. In nucleotides, the CDR3 is TGCAGTGCTAGAGGCTCCCTAGCGGGAGTGTTGGAGACCCAGTACTTC. As protein: CSARGSLAGVLETQYF.